This TCR beta chain came from a study of glioma-infiltrating T cells. Points from the study as a whole: Tissue-blood divergence was below expectation in non-neoplastic patients, above in gliomas. CDR3 overlap between tissue and blood was very small.

Amplification of TCR alpha and beta CDR3 regions from RNA used iRepertoire nested multiplex PCR. Tissue mRNA or PBMC total RNA, roughly 100-400 ng, went into one-step reverse transcription and amplification. TCRdb recomputed calls from the multiplex PCR reads with MiXCR, one row per CDR3 protein. Of 100,000 to 150,000 distinct CDR3 sequences detected, approximately 25% appear once; the ten largest clones hold roughly 15%. There are many counts of this clonotype. The antigen remains unidentified. The origin of this receptor is a human donor with low-grade glioma or glioblastoma, undergoing nonglioma brain surgery, or in good health (not recorded which). The sample taken for sequencing was glioma tissue, nonneoplastic brain tissue, or PBMCs (not recorded which).

CDR3 coding DNA: TGTGCCACCGGAACAGGGAACACCGGGGAGCTGTTTTTT. Translating it yields CATGTGNTGELFF. The V call is TRBV24-1, the J call TRBJ2-2, with a weak D call TRBD1 (5 bases). This CDR3 contains 13 residues. V lost 9 bases and J lost 1, with 8 bases in between. Germline V gives CDR1 KGHDR, CDR2 SFDVKD.